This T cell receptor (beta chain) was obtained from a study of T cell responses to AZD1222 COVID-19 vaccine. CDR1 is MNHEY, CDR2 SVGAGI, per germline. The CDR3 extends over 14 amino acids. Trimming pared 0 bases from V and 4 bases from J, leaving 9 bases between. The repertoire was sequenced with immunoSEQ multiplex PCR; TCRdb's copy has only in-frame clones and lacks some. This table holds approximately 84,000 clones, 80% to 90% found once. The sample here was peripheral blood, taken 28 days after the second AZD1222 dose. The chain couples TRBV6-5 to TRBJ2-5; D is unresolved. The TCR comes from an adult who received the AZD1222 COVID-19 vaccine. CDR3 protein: CASSYSPGTETQYF. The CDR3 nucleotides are TGTGCCAGCAGTTACTCGCCAGGAACAGAGACCCAGTACTTC.